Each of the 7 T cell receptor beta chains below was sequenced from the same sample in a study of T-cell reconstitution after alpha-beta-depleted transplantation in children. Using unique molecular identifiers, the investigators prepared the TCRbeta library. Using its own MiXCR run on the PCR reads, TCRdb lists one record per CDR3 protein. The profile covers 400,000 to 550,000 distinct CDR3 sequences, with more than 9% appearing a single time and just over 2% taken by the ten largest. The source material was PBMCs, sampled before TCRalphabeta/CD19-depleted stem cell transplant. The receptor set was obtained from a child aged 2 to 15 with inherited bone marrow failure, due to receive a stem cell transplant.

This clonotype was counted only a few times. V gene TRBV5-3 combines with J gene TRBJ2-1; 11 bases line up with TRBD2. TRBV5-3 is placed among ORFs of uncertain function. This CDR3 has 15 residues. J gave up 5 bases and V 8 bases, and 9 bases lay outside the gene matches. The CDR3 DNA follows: TGTGCCAGTCGACTAGCGGGACGACGAGACAATGAGCAGTTCTTC. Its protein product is CASRLAGRRDNEQFF.

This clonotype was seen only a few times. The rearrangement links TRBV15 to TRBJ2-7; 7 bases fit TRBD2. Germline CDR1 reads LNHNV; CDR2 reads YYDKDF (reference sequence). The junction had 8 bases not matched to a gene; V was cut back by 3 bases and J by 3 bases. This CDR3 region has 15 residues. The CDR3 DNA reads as TGTGCCACCAGCAGGGGGTCTGGCGGGAGCTACGAGCAGTACTTC. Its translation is CATSRGSGGSYEQYF.

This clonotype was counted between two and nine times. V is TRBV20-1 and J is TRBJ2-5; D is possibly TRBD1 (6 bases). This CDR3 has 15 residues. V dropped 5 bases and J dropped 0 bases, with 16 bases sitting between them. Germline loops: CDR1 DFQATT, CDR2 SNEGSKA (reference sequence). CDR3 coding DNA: TGCAGTGCTCGTCCGCCAGGGGCGTACCAAGAGACCCAGTACTTC. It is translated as CSARPPGAYQETQYF.

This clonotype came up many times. This chain's CDR3 is CASSLGPQRPKQFF. CDR3 in DNA: TGTGCCAGCAGCTTAGGCCCCCAGAGGCCAAAGCAGTTCTTC. V is TRBV11-2 and J is TRBJ2-1, with unresolved D. The CDR3 is 14 residues long. The V gene lost 1 base and the J gene lost 11 bases, with 15 bases spanning the gap. CDR1 is SGHAT and CDR2 is FQNNGV in the germline V gene.

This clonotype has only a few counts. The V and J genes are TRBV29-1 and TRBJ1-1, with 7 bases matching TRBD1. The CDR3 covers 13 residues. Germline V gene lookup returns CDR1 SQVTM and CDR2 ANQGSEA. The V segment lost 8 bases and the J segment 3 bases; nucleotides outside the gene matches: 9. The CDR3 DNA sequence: TGCAGCTCTTATGGCGGGACAGACACTGAAGCTTTCTTT. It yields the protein CSSYGGTDTEAFF.

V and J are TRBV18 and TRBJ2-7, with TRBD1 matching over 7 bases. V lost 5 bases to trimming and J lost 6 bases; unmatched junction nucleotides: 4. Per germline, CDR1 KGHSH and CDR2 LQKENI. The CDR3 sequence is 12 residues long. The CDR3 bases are TGTGCCAGCTCATTACAGGGGATCGAGCAGTACTTC. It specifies CASSLQGIEQYF.

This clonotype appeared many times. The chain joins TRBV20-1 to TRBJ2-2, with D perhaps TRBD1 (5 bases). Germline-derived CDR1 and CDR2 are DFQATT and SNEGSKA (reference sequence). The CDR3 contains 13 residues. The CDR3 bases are TGCAGACGGACAATGGAGAACACCGGGGAGCTGTTTTTT. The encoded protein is CRRTMENTGELFF.